These 21 T cell receptor beta chains were all obtained from the same sample, sequenced in a study of cytomegalovirus exposure and HLA in healthy donors. Use of 60 Vbeta and 13 Jbeta primers characterized the PCR. Sequenced by immunoSEQ multiplex PCR; TCRdb stores in-frame clones only, minus some. The data show 25,000 to 40,000 clones, with around two thirds seen just once and 20% to 25% held by the top ten. The sequenced sample consisted of PBMCs. The receptors come from a man between 50 and 59 years old in good health and CMV-seropositive.

This chain connects TRBV13 to TRBJ2-7, with D unresolved. The CDR3 extends over 13 amino acids. V was pared by 0 bases and J by 1 base, with 4 bases between. Germline V gene data show CDR1 as PRHDT and CDR2 as FYEKMQ (reference sequence). The CDR3 DNA follows: TGTGCCAGCAGCTTAGGGCGGTCCTACGAGCAGTACTTC. Encoded protein: CASSLGRSYEQYF.

This clone has only a few counts. The V gene is TRBV5-1, the J gene TRBJ1-1; 10 bases map to TRBD1. The trim removed 0 bases at V and 7 bases at J, leaving 3 bases unmatched. Germline CDR1 and CDR2: SGHRS and YFSETQ. The CDR3 has 14 residues. The chain's CDR3 is CASSLAGTGVEAFF. CDR3 DNA: TGCGCCAGCAGCTTGGCAGGGACAGGGGTTGAAGCTTTCTTT.

The genes are TRBV28 and TRBJ2-7, with D uncertain. The length of the CDR3 is 12 residues. V was pared by 8 bases and J by 1 base, with 9 bases between. Germline V gives CDR1 MDHEN, CDR2 SYDVKM. CDR3 loop: CASLSVSYEQYF. The CDR3 DNA is TGTGCCAGCCTTTCGGTATCCTACGAGCAGTACTTC.

The chain employs TRBV7-2 and TRBJ2-5; a possible D gene is TRBD2 (6 bases). From germline, CDR1 is SGHTA and CDR2 FQGNSA. Trimming cost V 4 bases and J 5 bases, with 14 bases left between them. The CDR3 spans 14 residues. The CDR3 is CASSWYRGTETQYF. The CDR3 DNA follows: TGTGCCAGCAGCTGGTACCGGGGGACGGAGACCCAGTACTTC.

The CDR3 sequence is CSLSGTGRDTQYF. Written as DNA, the CDR3 is TGCAGCCTCTCCGGGACAGGGAGAGATACGCAGTATTTT. V usage is TRBV29-1 and J usage is TRBJ2-3, with 9 bases aligning to TRBD1. After removal of 8 bases from V and 5 bases from J, the junction contained 8 bases not matched to a gene. This CDR3 is 13 amino acids long. Germline V lookup: CDR1 SQVTM, CDR2 ANQGSEA.

The chain has TRBV4-3 and TRBJ2-3; 15 nucleotides match TRBD2. The V and J ends lost 4 bases and 4 bases, in that order; junction bases with no gene match: 6. The V gene's germline CDR1 is LGHNA and CDR2 YSLEER. The CDR3 runs to 17 residues. CDR3 DNA sequence: TGCGCCAGCAGCCCAACCGGACTAGCGGGGGGGCCAGATACGCAGTATTTT. Translated, it gives CASSPTGLAGGPDTQYF.

The chain joins TRBV9 to TRBJ2-2; D call uncertain. The CDR3 is 15 residues long. Germline values: CDR1 SGDLS, CDR2 YYNGEE. V shed 5 bases and J shed 0 bases, with 11 bases lying between them. The CDR3, as DNA: TGTGCCAGCAGTCCTAACTCGGCGAACACCGGGGAGCTGTTTTTT. Its protein is CASSPNSANTGELFF.

This clone was seen only a few times. V gene TRBV6-1 combines with J gene TRBJ1-2, with 9 bases matching TRBD1. This CDR3 is built from 12 residues. Germline assignment: CDR1 MNHNS and CDR2 SASEGT. J lost 7 bases, V lost 6 bases, and 3 bases had no gene match. The CDR3, as DNA: TGTGCCAGCAGAGCGACAGGGGGTGGCTACACCTTC. It translates to CASRATGGGYTF.

The chain joins TRBV2 to TRBJ1-1, with D hard to call. Germline V gene lookup returns CDR1 SNHLY and CDR2 FYNNEI. CDR3 length: 14 amino acids. Between the trimmed V and J ends, which lost 5 bases and 0 bases, there was a span of 10 bases. CDR3 residues: CASSMKSMNTEAFF. The CDR3 region has the DNA TGTGCCAGCAGTATGAAGAGTATGAACACTGAAGCTTTCTTT.

The J gene is TRBJ2-3, the V gene TRBV9; 7 bases line up with TRBD1. This CDR3 is built from 14 residues. Germline V lookup: CDR1 SGDLS, CDR2 YYNGEE. Losses at the gene ends were 0 bases for V and 4 bases for J; bases not matched to a gene: 2. Written as DNA, the CDR3 is TGTGCCAGCAGCGTAGACAGGGGAGCAGATACGCAGTATTTT. The encoded protein is CASSVDRGADTQYF. Drawing the rest from reference TRBV9 and TRBJ2-3, the complete variable domain is DSGVTQTPKHLITATGQRVTLRCSPRSGDLSVYWYQQSLDQGLQFLIQYYNGEERAKGNILERFSAQQFPDLHSELNLSSLELGDSALYFCASSVDRGADTQYFGPGTRLTVL.

The rearrangement links TRBV5-4 to TRBJ2-4; tentative D call: TRBD1 (6 bases). From germline, CDR1 is SGHNT and CDR2 YYREEE (reference sequence). Trimming removed 4 bases at V and 0 bases at J, with 11 bases between. The CDR3 is 15 amino acids. The CDR3 DNA reads as TGTGCCAGCAGCCCGGACAGTTTAGCCAAAAACATTCAGTACTTC. Its translation: CASSPDSLAKNIQYF.

The chain combines TRBV4-1 with TRBJ1-5, with D uncertain. V dropped 1 base and J dropped 3 bases, with 16 bases sitting between them. CDR1 is MGHRA and CDR2 is YSYEKL in the germline V gene. There are 17 residues in the CDR3. CDR3 sequence: CASSQGSLRGNNQPQHF. In DNA, the CDR3 is TGCGCCAGCAGCCAAGGGTCCCTCCGGGGTAACAATCAGCCCCAGCATTTT.

The chain couples TRBV6-5 to TRBJ2-5; 7 nucleotides match TRBD2. Germline lookup yields CDR1 MNHEY and CDR2 SVGAGI. J lost 3 bases, V lost 0 bases, and 7 bases had no gene match. The CDR3 contains 16 residues. The CDR3, as DNA: TGTGCCAGCAGTTACTCCGCGGGAGCCGGGGAAGAGACCCAGTACTTC. It codes for CASSYSAGAGEETQYF.

The chain links TRBV7-7 to TRBJ2-5; D uncertain. Germline V lookup: CDR1 SSHAT, CDR2 FNYEAQ (reference sequence). The CDR3 extends over 15 amino acids. Trimming took off 2 bases at V and 4 bases at J, with 14 bases between the two ends. The CDR3 reads CASSLSPSPGETQYF. DNA of the CDR3: TGTGCCAGCAGCTTAAGTCCATCCCCGGGAGAGACCCAGTACTTC.

This CDR3 is CASSAEGTGGEKLFF. Here the CDR3 DNA reads TGTGCCAGCAGCGCCGAAGGGACAGGAGGCGAAAAACTGTTTTTT. This chain uses TRBV9 with TRBJ1-4, with 8 bases that match TRBD1. Germline CDR1 reads SGDLS; CDR2 reads YYNGEE. The CDR3 consists of 15 residues. Trimming cost V 3 bases and J 8 bases; bases outside gene matches: 9.

This clone was seen a single time. The chain couples TRBV30 to TRBJ2-7; TRBD1 matches 9 bases. The CDR3 runs 12 residues. V lost 3 bases to trimming and J lost 6 bases; unmatched junction nucleotides: 3. Germline V lookup: CDR1 GTSNPN, CDR2 SVGIG (reference sequence). The DNA of the CDR3 is TGTGCCTGGAGGGCGGACAGGGGCGAGCAGTACTTC. This encodes CAWRADRGEQYF.

This clone was seen once. The chain has TRBV5-1 and TRBJ2-5, with D perhaps TRBD1 (6 bases). This CDR3 contains 14 residues. V lost 0 bases and J 2 bases, leaving 8 bases between the germline ends. Germline V gene sequence: CDR1 SGHRS, CDR2 YFSETQ. The CDR3 region is CASSLGTGQETQYF. DNA for the CDR3: TGCGCCAGCAGCTTGGGTACAGGGCAAGAGACCCAGTACTTC.

A few counts support this clone. The rearrangement uses TRBV5-1 and TRBJ2-1; D remains ambiguous. Germline CDR1 and CDR2: SGHRS and YFSETQ. V lost 4 bases and J 7 bases, leaving 12 bases between the germline ends. The length of the CDR3 is 13 residues. CDR3 sequence: CASSLDVENEQFF. The CDR3 nucleotides read TGCGCCAGCAGCCTAGACGTGGAAAATGAGCAGTTCTTC.

This CDR3 is CASSIGPGGYHEQYF. For the CDR3, the DNA is TGTGCCAGTAGTATTGGTCCAGGGGGCTACCACGAGCAGTACTTC. The V call is TRBV19, the J call TRBJ2-7, with 8 bases identical to TRBD1. CDR3 length equals 15 residues. Trimming cost V 3 bases and J 5 bases; bases outside gene matches: 9. Germline assignment: CDR1 LNHDA and CDR2 SQIVND (reference sequence).

In its sample, this clone was seen a few times. This CDR3 reads CASSQDYLAGANVLTF. DNA for the CDR3: TGCGCCAGCAGCCAAGATTATTTAGCTGGGGCCAACGTCCTGACTTTC. The chain joins TRBV4-3 to TRBJ2-6; D is undetermined. Germline CDR1 is LGHNA and CDR2 is YSLEER. The CDR3 runs 16 residues. The V end was cut by 0 bases, the J end by 2 bases, with 8 bases between.

J is TRBJ1-5 and V is TRBV28; TRBD1 aligns across 9 bases. Germline V gene data show CDR1 as MDHEN and CDR2 as SYDVKM. After removal of 6 bases from V and 4 bases from J, the junction contained 4 bases not matched to a gene. CDR3 length: 14 amino acids. The CDR3, as DNA: TGTGCCAGCAGGACACAGGGGGCGAATCAGCCCCAGCATTTT. This codes for CASRTQGANQPQHF.